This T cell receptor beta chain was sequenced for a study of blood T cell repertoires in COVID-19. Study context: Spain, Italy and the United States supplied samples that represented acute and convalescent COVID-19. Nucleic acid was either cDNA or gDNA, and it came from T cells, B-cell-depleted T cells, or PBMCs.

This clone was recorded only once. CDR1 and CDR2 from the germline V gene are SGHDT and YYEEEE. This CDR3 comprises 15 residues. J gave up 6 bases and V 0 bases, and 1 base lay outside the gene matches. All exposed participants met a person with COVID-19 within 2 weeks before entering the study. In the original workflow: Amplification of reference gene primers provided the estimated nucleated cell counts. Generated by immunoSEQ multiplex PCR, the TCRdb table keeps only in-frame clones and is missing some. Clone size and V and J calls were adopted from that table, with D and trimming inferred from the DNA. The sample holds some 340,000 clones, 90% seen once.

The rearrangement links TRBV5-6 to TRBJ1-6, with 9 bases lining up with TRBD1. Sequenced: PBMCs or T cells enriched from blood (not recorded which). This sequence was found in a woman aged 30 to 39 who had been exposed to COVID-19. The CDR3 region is CASSLDRGLNSPLHF. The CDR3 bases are TGTGCCAGCAGCTTGGACAGGGGGCTTAATTCACCCCTCCACTTT.